This entry describes one T cell receptor (beta chain). This sample was taken from a study of blood T cell repertoires in COVID-19. Looking at the study overall: Samples came from the United States, Italy and Spain, spanning acute and convalescent COVID-19.

Produced via immunoSEQ multiplex PCR; TCRdb's table is partial and in-frame only. The sample contains under 300,000 clones, 80% to 90% of which appear only once. From germline, CDR1 is MDHEN and CDR2 SYDVKM. V lost 9 bases and J lost 4, with 10 bases in between. The CDR3 runs 11 residues. Specimen: peripheral blood. The chain recombines TRBV28 with TRBJ2-7; D gene uncertain. This receptor was obtained from a woman between 35 and 50 years old who had recovered from COVID-19. The CDR3 region has the DNA TGTGCCAGTATATCACATTACGAGCAGTACTTC. Its protein is CASISHYEQYF.